There are many counts of the clone carrying this T cell receptor (beta chain). What it binds is unknown. This entry comes from a study of Graves' ophthalmopathy and Graves' hyperthyroidism. Donors with ophthalmopathy: moderate-to-severe activity, CAS ≥3, NOSPECS ≥4, duration under 3 months. Other autoimmune diseases, uncontrolled infections, pregnancy or lactation excluded patients from enrollment. The CDR3 is 14 residues long. Trimming shortened V by 5 bases and J by 4 bases, and 14 bases separated the two germline ends. The germline V gene encodes CDR1 WSHSY and CDR2 SAAADI. TCR beta CDR3 amplification used RNA transcripts. Amplification began with first-round RT-PCR using HTBI primers, then second-round multiplex PCR was performed. MiXCR was run by TCRdb on the multiplex PCR reads, yielding one entry per CDR3 protein. The sample carries about 400,000 distinct CDR3 sequences, roughly 18% recorded once.

Overall study results and limits: Sensitivity reached roughly 90% and specificity roughly 82% for a 13-signature model separating ophthalmopathy from stable hyperthyroidism. The study's model predicted ophthalmopathy progression at roughly 69% sensitivity and 72% to 75% specificity.

Sequences were obtained from peripheral blood. This TCR came from a woman between 18 and 30 years old with Graves' ophthalmopathy. V and J are TRBV10-2 and TRBJ1-2; a possible D gene is TRBD1 (6 bases). DNA for the CDR3: TGCGCCAGCAGTATTTCAGGACAGAGCTATGGCTACACCTTC. Residues: CASSISGQSYGYTF.